This T cell receptor (beta chain) appears in the sequencing data of a study of cytomegalovirus exposure and HLA in healthy donors. Study-wide points: Presence/absence analyses rested on an assumption that sequencing depth was roughly uniform across donors. Per a prior analysis, the majority of TCR beta V segments were productive roughly 87% or roughly 30% of the time.

Amplification used 60 Vbeta primers and 13 Jbeta primers. Only in-frame clones appear in the TCRdb table, and some are missing; sequencing was by immunoSEQ multiplex PCR. This table has under 150,000 clones, around 77% appearing once. This clone was observed a handful of times. Antigen specificity is unknown. Though probably carrying unrecorded immune exposures, donors were nominally healthy at sampling. What was sequenced was PBMCs. The origin of this receptor is a man aged 45-60 years in good health and CMV-seronegative.

The CDR3 DNA follows: TGTGCCAGCAGTTTTAGGACTAGCGGGAGTTACGAGCAGTACTTC. Protein sequence: CASSFRTSGSYEQYF. This sequence joins TRBV28 and TRBJ2-7; TRBD2 aligns across 13 bases. In germline, CDR1 is MDHEN, CDR2 SYDVKM. The CDR3 sequence is 15 residues long. Trimming cost V 3 bases and J 4 bases; bases outside gene matches: 3.